This paragraph covers one TCR beta chain sequence. Its antigen is not known. The entry originates in a study of OX40 agonist ivuxolimab in advanced cancers. This CDR3 has 14 residues. V was pared by 7 bases and J by 9 bases, with 21 bases between. Germline values: CDR1 MNHEY, CDR2 SVGAGI. Study observations and caveats: Both CD4+ and CD8+ T cell populations in blood had undergone clonal expansion by week 6 at 0.1 to 3.0 mg/kg.

The method was immunoSEQ multiplex PCR; TCRdb's version includes in-frame clones alone and lacks a portion of them. The data show approximately 40,000 clones, about 90% seen once. Sequencing used CD4+ or CD8+ T cells sorted from blood, obtained in a trial of the OX40 agonist ivuxolimab. V and J are TRBV6-5 and TRBJ1-2; D unclear. The source of this sequence is an adult with an advanced solid tumor such as melanoma, head and neck, liver or kidney cancer. CDR3 bases: TGTGCCAGCACCGTACTCCTGGCCTTTTTACGCTACACCTTC. Amino acids: CASTVLLAFLRYTF.